This T cell receptor (beta chain) was found in a study of cytomegalovirus exposure and HLA in healthy donors. Overall study results and limits: Later analysis found that TCR beta chains associated with HLA were more clonally expanded than other, equally common chains. The classifier was said to identify cytomegalovirus status with high specificity and sensitivity.

The PCR was carried out with 60 Vbeta primers and 13 Jbeta primers. Method: immunoSEQ multiplex PCR; TCRdb's copy keeps in-frame clones and lacks some. This table has more than 60,000 clones, about 76% appearing once. Trimming removed 1 base at V and 2 bases at J, with 15 bases between. This CDR3 has 16 amino acids. CDR1 and CDR2 from the germline V gene are SGHVS and FQNEAQ. A remark on this clone: What it recognizes is unknown.

The V call is TRBV7-8, the J call TRBJ2-7, with D perhaps TRBD2 (6 bases). This sequence was found in a man between 18 and 35 years old in good health and CMV-seronegative. The sample comprised PBMCs. This chain's CDR3 is CASSLDSVADAYEQYV. The CDR3 DNA sequence: TGTGCCAGCAGCTTAGACTCCGTAGCGGATGCCTACGAGCAGTACGTC.